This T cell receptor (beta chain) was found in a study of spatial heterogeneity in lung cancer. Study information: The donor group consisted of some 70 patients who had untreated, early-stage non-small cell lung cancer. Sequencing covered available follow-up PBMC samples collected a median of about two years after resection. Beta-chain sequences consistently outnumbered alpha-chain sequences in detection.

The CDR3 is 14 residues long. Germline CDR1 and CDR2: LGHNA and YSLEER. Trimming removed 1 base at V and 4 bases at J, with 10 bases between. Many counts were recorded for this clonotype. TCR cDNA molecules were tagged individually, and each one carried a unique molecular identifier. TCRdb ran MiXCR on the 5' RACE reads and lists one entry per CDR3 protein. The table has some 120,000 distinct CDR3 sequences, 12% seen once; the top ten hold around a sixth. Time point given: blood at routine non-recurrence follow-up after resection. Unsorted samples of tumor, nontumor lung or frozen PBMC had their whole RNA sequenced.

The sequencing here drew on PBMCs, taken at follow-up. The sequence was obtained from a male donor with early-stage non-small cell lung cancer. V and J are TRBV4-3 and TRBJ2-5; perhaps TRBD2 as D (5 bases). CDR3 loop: CASSQVSEGETQYF. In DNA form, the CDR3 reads TGCGCCAGCAGCCAAGTTTCTGAGGGAGAGACCCAGTACTTC.